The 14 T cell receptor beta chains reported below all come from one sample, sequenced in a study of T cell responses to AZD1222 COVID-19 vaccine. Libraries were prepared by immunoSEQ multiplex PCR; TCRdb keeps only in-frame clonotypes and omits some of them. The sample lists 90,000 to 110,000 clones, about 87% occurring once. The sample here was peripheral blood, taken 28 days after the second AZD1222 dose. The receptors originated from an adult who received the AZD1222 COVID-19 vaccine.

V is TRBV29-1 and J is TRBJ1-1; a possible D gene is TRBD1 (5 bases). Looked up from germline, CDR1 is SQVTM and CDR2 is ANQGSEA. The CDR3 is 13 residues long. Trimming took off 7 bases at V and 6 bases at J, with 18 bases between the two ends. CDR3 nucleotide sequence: TGCAGCGCCAGTCACGGGGCGAGAGCTGAAGCTTTCTTT. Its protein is CSASHGARAEAFF.

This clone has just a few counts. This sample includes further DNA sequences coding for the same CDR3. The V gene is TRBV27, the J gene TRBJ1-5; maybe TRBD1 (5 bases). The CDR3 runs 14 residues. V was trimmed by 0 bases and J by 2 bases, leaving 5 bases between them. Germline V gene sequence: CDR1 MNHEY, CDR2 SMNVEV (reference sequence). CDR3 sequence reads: CASSLSGGNQPQHF. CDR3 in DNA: TGTGCCAGCAGTTTATCGGGGGGCAATCAGCCCCAGCATTTT.

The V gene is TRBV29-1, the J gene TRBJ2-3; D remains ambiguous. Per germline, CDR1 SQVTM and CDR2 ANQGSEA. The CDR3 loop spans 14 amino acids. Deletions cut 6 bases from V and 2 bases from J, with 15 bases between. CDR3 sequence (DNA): TGCAGCGTCCCACGGGCCGGCTCCACAGATACGCAGTATTTT. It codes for CSVPRAGSTDTQYF.

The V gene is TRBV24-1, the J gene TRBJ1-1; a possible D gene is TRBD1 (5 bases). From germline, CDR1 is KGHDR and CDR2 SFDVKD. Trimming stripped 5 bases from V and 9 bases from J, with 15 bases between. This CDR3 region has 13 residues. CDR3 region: CATSGGGVGQAFF. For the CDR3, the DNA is TGTGCCACCAGTGGGGGAGGGGTGGGACAAGCTTTCTTT.

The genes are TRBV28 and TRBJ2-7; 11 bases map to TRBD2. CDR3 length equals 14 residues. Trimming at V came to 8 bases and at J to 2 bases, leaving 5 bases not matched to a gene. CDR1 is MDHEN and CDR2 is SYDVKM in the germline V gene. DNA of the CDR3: TGTGCCAGCCGCGGGACTAGCGGACCCTACGAGCAGTACTTC. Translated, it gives CASRGTSGPYEQYF.

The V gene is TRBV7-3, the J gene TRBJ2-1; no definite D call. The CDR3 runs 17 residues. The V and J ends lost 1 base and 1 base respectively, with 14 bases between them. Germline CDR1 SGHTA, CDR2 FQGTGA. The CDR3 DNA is TGTGCCAGCAGCTTAAATATGGCTCGATATTCCTACAATGAGCAGTTCTTC. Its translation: CASSLNMARYSYNEQFF.

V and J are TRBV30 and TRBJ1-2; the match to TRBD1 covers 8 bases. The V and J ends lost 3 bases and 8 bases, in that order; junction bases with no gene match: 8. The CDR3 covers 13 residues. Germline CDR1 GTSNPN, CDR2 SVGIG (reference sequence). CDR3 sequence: CAWRRTGSGGYTF. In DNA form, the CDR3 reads TGTGCCTGGAGGAGGACAGGGTCGGGCGGCTACACCTTC.

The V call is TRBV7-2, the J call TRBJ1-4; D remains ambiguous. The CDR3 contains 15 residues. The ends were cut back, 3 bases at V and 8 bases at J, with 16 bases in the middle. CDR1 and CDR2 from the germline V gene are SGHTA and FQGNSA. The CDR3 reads CASSLLGHFGEKLFF. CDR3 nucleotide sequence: TGTGCCAGCAGCTTGTTGGGTCACTTCGGAGAAAAACTGTTTTTT. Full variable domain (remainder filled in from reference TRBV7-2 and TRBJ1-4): GAGVSQSPSNKVTEKGKDVELRCDPISGHTALYWYRQSLGQGLEFLIYFQGNSAPDKSGLPSDRFSAERTGGSVSTLTIQRTQQEDSAVYLCASSLLGHFGEKLFFGSGTQLSVL.

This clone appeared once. The CDR3 region has the DNA TGTGCCAGCAGGGAGGAGGGGGGGGAAAAACTGTTTTTT. Amino acid sequence: CASREEGGEKLFF. This sequence joins TRBV6-5 and TRBJ1-4; D possibly corresponds to TRBD1 (6 bases). The ends were cut back, 6 bases at V and 8 bases at J, with 13 bases in the middle. The CDR3 runs to 13 residues. In germline, CDR1 is MNHEY, CDR2 SVGAGI.

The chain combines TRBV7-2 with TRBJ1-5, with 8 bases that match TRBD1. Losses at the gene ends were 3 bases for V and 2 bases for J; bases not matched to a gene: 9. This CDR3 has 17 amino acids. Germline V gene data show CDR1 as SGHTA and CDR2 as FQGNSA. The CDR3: CASSFVGGGQGNQPQHF. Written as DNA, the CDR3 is TGTGCCAGCAGCTTTGTGGGCGGGGGACAGGGCAATCAGCCCCAGCATTTT.

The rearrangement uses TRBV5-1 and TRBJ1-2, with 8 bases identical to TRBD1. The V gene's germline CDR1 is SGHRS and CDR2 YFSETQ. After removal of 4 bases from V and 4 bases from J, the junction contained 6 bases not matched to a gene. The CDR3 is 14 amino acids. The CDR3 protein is CASSEGQGTYGYTF. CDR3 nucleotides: TGCGCCAGCAGCGAAGGACAGGGAACCTATGGCTACACCTTC.

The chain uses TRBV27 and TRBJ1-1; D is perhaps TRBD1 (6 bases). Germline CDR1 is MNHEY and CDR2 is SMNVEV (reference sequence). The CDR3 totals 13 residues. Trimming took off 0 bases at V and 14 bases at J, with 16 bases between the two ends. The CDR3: CASSLSGGAVFFF. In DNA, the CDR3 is TGTGCCAGCAGTTTATCAGGGGGGGCGGTCTTCTTCTTT.

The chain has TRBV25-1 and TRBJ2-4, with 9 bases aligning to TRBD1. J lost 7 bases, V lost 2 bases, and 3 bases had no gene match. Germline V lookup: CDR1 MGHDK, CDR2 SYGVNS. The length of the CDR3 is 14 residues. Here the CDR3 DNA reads TGTGCCAGCAGTGAACTTGACAGGGGGAACATTCAGTACTTC. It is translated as CASSELDRGNIQYF.

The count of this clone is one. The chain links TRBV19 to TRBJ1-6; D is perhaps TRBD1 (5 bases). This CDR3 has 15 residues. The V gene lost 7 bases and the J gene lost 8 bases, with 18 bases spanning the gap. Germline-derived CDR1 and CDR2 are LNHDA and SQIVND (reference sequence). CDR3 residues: CASKAGPRGDSPLHF. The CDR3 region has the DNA TGTGCCAGTAAGGCGGGGCCACGAGGGGATTCACCCCTCCACTTT.